The clone carrying this TCR beta chain was recorded at least ten times. What it binds is not known. Amplified regions were TCR beta CDR3 sequences from RNA transcripts. TCR CDR3 underwent first-round RT-PCR with the HTBI primer set. TCRdb reprocessed the multiplex PCR reads via MiXCR and lists one record per CDR3 protein. The table records about 410,000 distinct CDR3 sequences, 14% to 15% of them present only once. The data were taken from a study of T cells in Graves' hyperthyroidism and ophthalmopathy. Whole-study results and caveats: Most clonotypes expanded in the thyroid (above 0.001) were also present in blood.

Active moderate-to-severe ophthalmopathy, Clinical Activity Score at least 3, NOSPECS at least 4, under 3 months' duration. Uncontrolled infection, other autoimmune disease, pregnancy and lactation each barred patients from inclusion. Trimming cost V 7 bases and J 6 bases; bases outside gene matches: 13. From germline, CDR1 is SGDLS and CDR2 YYNGEE. The CDR3 sequence is 15 residues long. Material for sequencing was blood. The clonotype was recovered from a man between 18 and 35 years old with Graves' ophthalmopathy. This chain joins TRBV9 and TRBJ1-2; 9 positions match TRBD1. The chain's CDR3 is CASSGLGQGYNGYTF. The CDR3 DNA follows: TGTGCCAGCTCGGGGCTGGGACAGGGTTATAATGGCTACACCTTC.